One sample yielded the 7 T cell receptor beta chains listed below, sequenced in a study of T cells in tuberculosis. Assay used: immunoSEQ multiplex PCR; TCRdb lists only in-frame clones, some missing. The sample has over 20,000 clones; around 97% are singletons. Sequenced material: PBMCs. All receptors come from a donor between 10 and 35 years old with latent tuberculosis or without tuberculosis infection.

The genes are TRBV13 and TRBJ2-7; 7 bases map to TRBD1. The trim removed 3 bases at V and 0 bases at J, leaving 2 bases unmatched. In germline, CDR1 is PRHDT, CDR2 FYEKMQ (reference sequence). The CDR3 spans 14 residues. The CDR3 protein is CASSLDRSSYEQYF. CDR3 DNA sequence: TGTGCCAGCAGCTTGGACAGGAGCTCCTACGAGCAGTACTTC. Full variable domain (rest looked up from reference TRBV13 and TRBJ2-7): AAGVIQSPRHLIKEKRETATLKCYPIPRHDTVYWYQQGPGQDPQFLISFYEKMQSDKGSIPDRFSAQQFSDYHSELNMSSLELGDSALYFCASSLDRSSYEQYFGPGTRLTVT.

The chain employs TRBV7-8 and TRBJ1-2; D call uncertain. Per germline, CDR1 SGHVS and CDR2 FQNEAQ. The CDR3 covers 13 residues. The germline V and J ends were trimmed by 5 bases and 8 bases, with 15 bases remaining between them. DNA of the CDR3: TGTGCCAGCAGCCCTCACACCGATACGGGCTACACCTTC. The encoded protein is CASSPHTDTGYTF.

The chain carries TRBV4-3 and TRBJ2-1; TRBD1 matches 9 bases. V shed 2 bases and J 2 bases; nucleotides not matched to a gene: 13. The germline gives CDR1 LGHNA, CDR2 YSLEER. The CDR3 extends over 19 amino acids. The CDR3 loop reads CASSQTTSGTGFPYNEQFF. The CDR3 bases are TGCGCCAGCAGCCAAACCACCTCCGGGACAGGGTTTCCCTACAATGAGCAGTTCTTC.

This clone has a single count. The J gene is TRBJ1-6, the V gene TRBV30; 8 bases align to TRBD1. Per germline, CDR1 GTSNPN and CDR2 SVGIG (reference sequence). V lost 0 bases, J lost 9 bases, and 7 bases stayed unmatched. This CDR3 is 15 amino acids long. The CDR3 DNA sequence: TGTGCCTGGAGTGTACAGGGGGTTGTTTCTTCACCCCTCCACTTT. Translated: CAWSVQGVVSSPLHF.

The rearrangement uses TRBV7-9 and TRBJ2-7; D perhaps matches TRBD2 (6 bases). This CDR3 has 17 residues. V was cut by 5 bases and J by 0 bases, with 20 bases left in between. Germline CDR1 SEHNR, CDR2 FQNEAQ (reference sequence). The CDR3 protein is CASSPRRADRSSYEQYF. In DNA, the CDR3 is TGTGCCAGCAGCCCTAGGAGGGCAGACCGAAGCTCCTACGAGCAGTACTTC.

This clone was detected a few times. A read error may produce the germline difference seen at one junction end. V gene TRBV6-5 combines with J gene TRBJ1-1, with a weak D call TRBD1 (6 bases). This CDR3 spans 13 amino acids. CDR1 is MNHEY, CDR2 SVGAGI, per germline. CDR3 loop: CASSYFRDTEAFF. CDR3 in DNA: TGTGCCAGCAGTTATTTCCGGGACACCGAAGCTTTCTTT.

The CDR3 DNA reads TGTGCCAGTAGTATACCCCGTAGACAGGGACCGAACACTGAAGCTTTCTTT. Protein: CASSIPRRQGPNTEAFF. J is TRBJ1-1 and V is TRBV19; 7 bases map to TRBD1. CDR1 is LNHDA and CDR2 is SQIVND in the germline V gene (reference sequence). CDR3 size: 17 residues. The ends lost 2 bases at V and 1 base at J; junction bases unmatched: 10.